This T cell receptor beta chain was recorded in a study of blood T cell repertoires in COVID-19. Looking at the study overall: The study drew acute and convalescent COVID-19 samples from the United States, Italy and Spain. PBMCs, B-cell-depleted T cells, or T cells provided the cDNA or gDNA that made up the material.

Seattle's enrolled individuals joined amid active infection and were then monitored longitudinally. V dropped 3 bases and J dropped 7 bases, with 12 bases sitting between them. The CDR3 totals 13 residues. The germline CDR1 and CDR2 sequences are MNHEY and SVGAGI. Per the original data handling: Reference gene primer amplification gave nucleated cell count estimates. The data were produced by immunoSEQ multiplex PCR, yet TCRdb's version contains in-frame clones alone and is incomplete. That table is the source of V, J and clone size, and D and trimming were worked out from the DNA. Of more than 45,000 clones in the sample, approximately 90% were seen once.

The origin of this receptor is an elderly woman with COVID-19, enrolled during active disease. The chain uses TRBV6-5 and TRBJ1-2; D is possibly TRBD1 (5 bases). Sequenced: peripheral blood. Here the CDR3 DNA reads TGTGCCAGCAGTTATAATCGGGGGGGTGGCTACACCTTC. Its protein product is CASSYNRGGGYTF.